This TCR beta chain was observed in a study of post-analysis software for immune sequencing data. Background on the study: Some patients lacked subtype; others had relapsing-remitting, secondary progressive or progressive-relapsing disease.

Prepared libraries of TCR beta cDNA carried unique molecular identifiers. A population of 1 to 10 million T cells gave rise to roughly 0.5 million cDNA molecules. TCRdb re-called the PCR reads through MiXCR, storing one row per CDR3 protein. The sample lists about 540,000 distinct CDR3 sequences; approximately 31% were seen once. Findings of the study overall: People with multiple sclerosis had a significantly lower normalized Chao1 diversity than controls did. Controls had lower frequencies than patients of about 5 TRBV segments, which included TRBV5-6, TRBV5-1 and TRBV20-1.

A note on this clonotype: What it binds is not known.

This CDR3 is built from 16 residues. Germline loops: CDR1 KGHDR, CDR2 SFDVKD. The V gene lost 4 bases and the J gene lost 7 bases, with 18 bases spanning the gap. Sequencing used blood. The sequence was collected from a girl aged 2 to 17 with multiple sclerosis. The chain links TRBV24-1 to TRBJ2-2, with D perhaps matching TRBD1 (5 bases). CDR3 nucleotide sequence: TGTGCCACCAGTGAACCTGGACATACCCCTATCGGGGAGCTGTTTTTT. It translates to CATSEPGHTPIGELFF.